This TCR beta chain was obtained from a study of post-analysis software for immune sequencing data. Study observations and caveats: A significant reduction in normalized Chao1 diversity was observed in multiple sclerosis patients versus controls. Comparison of patients with controls showed four or five TRBV segments more frequent in patients, TRBV5-6, TRBV5-1 and TRBV20-1 among them. Co-batched samples clustered tightly together by F measure.

Researchers reported that TCR beta cDNA libraries carried unique molecular identifiers. With about 0.9 to 11 million T cells as the source, approximately 450,000 cDNA molecules resulted. TCRdb reprocessed the PCR reads via MiXCR and lists one record per CDR3 protein. The table shows 350,000 to 450,000 distinct CDR3 sequences, with 30% to 40% occurring only once. Germline assignment: CDR1 SGHNT and CDR2 YENEEA. V lost 0 bases, J lost 2 bases, and 11 bases lay in between. The CDR3 loop spans 15 amino acids. There are a few counts of this clonotype. As yet, its antigen is unknown. The sequence was obtained from a girl aged 2-10 years with multiple sclerosis. The V call is TRBV11-3, the J call TRBJ2-7; unclear D gene. The sequencing sample was made of blood. CDR3 region: CASSLDILDPYEQYF. The CDR3, as DNA: TGTGCCAGCAGCTTAGACATCTTGGATCCCTACGAGCAGTACTTC.